The 32 T cell receptor beta chains in this list originate from one sample, sequenced in a study of CD8 T cells in ankylosing spondylitis. TCRdb reanalysed the 5' RACE reads using MiXCR and keeps one entry per CDR3 protein. Of a few hundred thousand distinct CDR3 sequences in the sample, 20% to 25% were seen once. Findings of the study overall: A TCR beta motif of several highly homologous variants seemed to mark ankylosing spondylitis blood.

No cognate antigen is known for these TCRs. Sequenced sample: blood, either unsorted or a sorted T cell fraction (not recorded which). These receptors all come from a male donor with ankylosing spondylitis.

The chain joins TRBV10-3 to TRBJ1-2, with D possibly being TRBD1 (5 bases). This CDR3 has 15 residues. Germline V gene data show CDR1 as ENHRY and CDR2 as SYGVKD. V was cut by 6 bases and J by 3 bases, with 17 bases left in between. The CDR3 DNA reads as TGTGCCATCAGCTTGAAGGGTGAAGGGGACTATGGCTACACCTTC. It is translated as CAISLKGEGDYGYTF.

The V gene is TRBV28, the J gene TRBJ2-7, with TRBD2 identical over 8 bases. Germline-derived CDR1 and CDR2 are MDHEN and SYDVKM. V lost 6 bases, J lost 4 bases, and 14 bases stayed unmatched. This CDR3 has 16 amino acids. CDR3 DNA: TGTGCCAGCAGCCCGCCAGGGCTAGCGGGCCTATACGAGCAGTACTTC. Translating gives CASSPPGLAGLYEQYF.

This clonotype occurred a few times. The chain joins TRBV6-2 or TRBV6-3 to TRBJ2-7; TRBD2 agrees at 11 bases. This CDR3 has 13 residues. The V gene's germline CDR1 is MNHEY and CDR2 SVGEGT. V shed 11 bases and J 1 base; nucleotides not matched to a gene: 4. Here the CDR3 reads CAGTSGSSYEQYF. Here the CDR3 DNA reads TGTGCCGGGACTAGCGGTTCTTCCTACGAGCAGTACTTC.

The sample holds a few counts of this clonotype. The V gene is TRBV7-2, the J gene TRBJ2-7; 7 bases map to TRBD2. Germline trimming cut 6 bases from V and 6 bases from J; bases unmatched to any gene: 8. The germline CDR1 and CDR2 sequences are SGHTA and FQGNSA. This CDR3 region has 13 residues. The CDR3 protein is CASSLWGGAEQYF. CDR3 coding DNA: TGTGCCAGCAGTCTATGGGGAGGGGCCGAGCAGTACTTC.

The table lists this clonotype with a few counts. The chain employs TRBV6-5 and TRBJ1-2; D gene uncertain. Germline V gene lookup returns CDR1 MNHEY and CDR2 SVGAGI. V was clipped by 0 bases and J by 3 bases, with 11 bases between them. The CDR3 covers 15 residues. In DNA, the CDR3 is TGTGCCAGCAGTTACTCGATGTCCAGCCACTATGGCTACACCTTC. It encodes CASSYSMSSHYGYTF.

This clonotype was counted between two and nine times. J is TRBJ2-3 and V is TRBV5-1; D gene ambiguous. Per the germline V gene, CDR1 is SGHRS and CDR2 is YFSETQ. The CDR3 runs 15 residues. Trimming left V 4 bases short and J 1 base short, with 13 bases between. The DNA for the CDR3 is TGCGCCAGCAGCCTTGGCAGGCCAGGCACAGATACGCAGTATTTT. Its protein is CASSLGRPGTDTQYF. Supplemented by reference TRBV5-1 and TRBJ2-3, the full variable domain reads KAGVTQTPRYLIKTRGQQVTLSCSPISGHRSVSWYQQTPGQGLQFLFEYFSETQRNKGNFPGRFSGRQFSNSRSEMNVSTLELGDSALYLCASSLGRPGTDTQYFGPGTRLTVL.

Only a few counts were recorded for this clonotype. The chain is built from TRBV12-3 or TRBV12-4 and TRBJ2-7, with TRBD2 as a possible D gene (5 bases). The CDR3 loop spans 15 amino acids. Deletions cut 7 bases from V and 3 bases from J, with 19 bases between. CDR3 bases: TGTGCCAGCAAACCCCGGGGAACTCCATACTACGAGCAGTACTTC. Translation: CASKPRGTPYYEQYF.

This clonotype was recorded many times. The junction departs from the called germline gene at one end, perhaps through a read error. The chain couples TRBV12-3 or TRBV12-4 to TRBJ2-5; TRBD2 might be the D (6 bases). CDR3 size: 14 residues. CDR3 coding DNA: TGCGCCAGCAGCTTGGCGGGGCTCCAAGAGACCCAGTACTTC. Translating gives CASSLAGLQETQYF.

The chain links TRBV10-3 to TRBJ2-7, with 11 bases aligning to TRBD2. J was trimmed by 6 bases and V by 8 bases; bases with no gene match: 9. Germline-derived CDR1 and CDR2 are ENHRY and SYGVKD. The CDR3 runs 14 residues. The CDR3 sequence: CAIGTSGPRAEQYF. The CDR3 DNA reads TGTGCCATCGGGACTAGCGGCCCCAGGGCCGAGCAGTACTTC.

The chain couples TRBV9 to TRBJ2-2; D not resolved. V gave up 4 bases and J gave up 7 bases, with 14 bases separating them. This CDR3 has 14 residues. The germline gives CDR1 SGDLS, CDR2 YYNGEE. CDR3 loop: CASSSRAQYGELFF. Written as DNA, the CDR3 is TGTGCCAGCAGCTCCCGGGCTCAATACGGGGAGCTGTTTTTT.

The gene calls are TRBV15 and TRBJ1-2, with TRBD1 as a possible D gene (5 bases). The CDR3 has 16 amino acids. The germline V gene encodes CDR1 LNHNV and CDR2 YYDKDF (reference sequence). V lost 3 bases and J 5 bases, leaving 19 bases between the germline ends. The CDR3 protein is CATSRPPDGARYGYTF. The CDR3 coding sequence is TGTGCCACCAGCAGGCCCCCGGACGGGGCGAGATATGGCTACACCTTC. The full variable domain, completed using reference TRBV15 and TRBJ1-2, is DAMVIQNPRYQVTQFGKPVTLSCSQTLNHNVMYWYQQKSSQAPKLLFHYYDKDFNNEADTPDNFQSRRPNTSFCFLDIRSPGLGDTAMYLCATSRPPDGARYGYTFGSGTRLTVV.

The rearrangement links TRBV29-1 to TRBJ1-2; D unclear. CDR1 is SQVTM and CDR2 is ANQGSEA in the germline V gene. Trimming took off 1 base at V and 3 bases at J, with 12 bases between the two ends. The CDR3 is 14 amino acids. The CDR3 reads CSVEAGLRHYGYTF. In DNA form, the CDR3 reads TGCAGCGTTGAAGCCGGACTAAGGCACTATGGCTACACCTTC.

This clonotype was picked up a small number of times. This rearrangement joins TRBV15 to TRBJ1-1; D unclear. CDR3 length: 14 residues. Germline CDR1 and CDR2: LNHNV and YYDKDF (reference sequence). V shed 0 bases and J shed 7 bases, with 12 bases lying between them. The CDR3 sequence: CATSRDLTYLEAFF. As DNA, the CDR3 is TGTGCCACCAGCAGAGATTTGACGTACCTTGAAGCTTTCTTT.

The chain carries TRBV7-9 and TRBJ2-1; TRBD1 matches at 10 bases. The J segment lost 3 bases and the V segment lost 5 bases, leaving 4 bases of the junction unmatched. The V gene's germline CDR1 is SEHNR and CDR2 FQNEAQ (reference sequence). This CDR3 has 15 residues. Here the CDR3 reads CASSPGTGVYNEQFF. CDR3 DNA: TGTGCCAGCAGCCCCGGGACAGGGGTCTACAATGAGCAGTTCTTC.

V gene TRBV3-1 combines with J gene TRBJ2-1; 7 bases are shared with TRBD1. The CDR3 spans 15 residues. Per germline, CDR1 LGHDT and CDR2 YNNKEL (reference sequence). V lost 3 bases to trimming and J lost 4 bases; unmatched junction nucleotides: 6. As DNA, the CDR3 is TGTGCCAGCAGCCACGTAGGGGGCTTGTACAATGAGCAGTTCTTC. It translates to CASSHVGGLYNEQFF.

The gene calls are TRBV18 and TRBJ2-7; 7 bases fit TRBD1. This CDR3 is 16 amino acids long. Germline values: CDR1 KGHSH, CDR2 LQKENI. With V trimmed by 1 base and J by 0 bases, 6 bases remained unmatched. CDR3 in DNA: TGTGCCAGCTCACCACGGAGACAGGGTGGCTCCTACGAGCAGTACTTC. Translation: CASSPRRQGGSYEQYF.

The rearrangement joins TRBV5-6 to TRBJ2-5; D possibly corresponds to TRBD1 (6 bases). Germline CDR1 is SGHDT and CDR2 is YYEEEE. CDR3 size: 14 residues. Trimming pared 5 bases from V and 0 bases from J, leaving 11 bases between. CDR3 DNA sequence: TGTGCCAGCAGAAGGGACAAGTACCAAGAGACCCAGTACTTC. This translates into CASRRDKYQETQYF.

This clonotype was seen a handful of times. Written as DNA, the CDR3 is TGTGCCAGCAGCCCAAAGACAGGGAACGAACCCGGGGAGCTGTTTTTT. It specifies CASSPKTGNEPGELFF. V usage is TRBV7-3 and J usage is TRBJ2-2, with 7 bases fitting TRBD1. The CDR3 has 16 amino acids. Germline assignment: CDR1 SGHTA and CDR2 FQGTGA. The junction had 12 bases not matched to a gene; V was cut back by 5 bases and J by 6 bases.

This rearrangement joins TRBV29-1 to TRBJ1-1; 7 bases are shared with TRBD1. J gave up 4 bases and V 0 bases, and 14 bases lay outside the gene matches. Germline V gene lookup returns CDR1 SQVTM and CDR2 ANQGSEA. CDR3 length: 17 amino acids. The CDR3 is CSVEDSVGLTGITEAFF. CDR3 DNA sequence: TGCAGCGTTGAAGATTCGGTCGGTTTGACAGGGATCACTGAAGCTTTCTTT.

In this sample, this clonotype turned up a few times. The chain links TRBV11-2 to TRBJ2-7; unclear D gene. Trimming shortened V by 1 base and J by 1 base, and 20 bases separated the two germline ends. Germline-derived CDR1 and CDR2 are SGHAT and FQNNGV. This CDR3 is built from 18 residues. The CDR3 bases are TGTGCCAGCAGCTTAGGACGTTTACGTCTCCTCGATTCCTACGAGCAGTACTTC. This sequence encodes CASSLGRLRLLDSYEQYF.

The V call is TRBV12-3 or TRBV12-4, the J call TRBJ2-7, with TRBD1 matching 9 bases. The CDR3 is 14 residues long. J gave up 3 bases and V 5 bases, and 5 bases lay outside the gene matches. Written as DNA, the CDR3 is TGTGCCAGCAGTCTTGGGACAGGGATCTACGAGCAGTACTTC. It specifies CASSLGTGIYEQYF.

V usage is TRBV4-2 and J usage is TRBJ2-2; D gene unclear. Germline CDR1 and CDR2: LGHNA and YNFKEQ. Trimming removed 0 bases at V and 2 bases at J, with 7 bases between. CDR3 length: 15 residues. The CDR3 nucleotides are TGTGCCAGCAGCCAAGAAGGCTTTAACACCGGGGAGCTGTTTTTT. Encoded protein: CASSQEGFNTGELFF.

In its sample, this clonotype was seen many times. J is TRBJ1-2 and V is TRBV5-1; D is perhaps TRBD1 (5 bases). CDR1 and CDR2 (germline): SGHRS, YFSETQ. Trimming shortened V by 4 bases and J by 4 bases, and 20 bases separated the two germline ends. This CDR3 comprises 16 residues. In DNA, the CDR3 is TGCGCCAGCAGCCCAACCGGGACCCCTTTCGTCTATGGCTACACCTTC. Translated: CASSPTGTPFVYGYTF.

This clonotype was recorded a few times. This chain uses TRBV4-2 with TRBJ2-1; 10 bases fit TRBD2. CDR1 and CDR2 from the germline V gene are LGHNA and YNFKEQ. Losses at the gene ends were 4 bases for V and 4 bases for J; bases not matched to a gene: 7. The CDR3 is 16 residues long. DNA for the CDR3: TGTGCCAGCAGCCGGATCCTTAGCGGGAGGTACAATGAGCAGTTCTTC. This codes for CASSRILSGRYNEQFF.

In this sample, this clonotype turned up a few times. The rearrangement uses TRBV6-1 and TRBJ2-7; 9 bases agree with TRBD2. V lost 2 bases and J lost 4; bases outside the gene matches: 6. CDR1 is MNHNS, CDR2 SASEGT, per germline. CDR3 length: 15 residues. CDR3 bases: TGTGCCAGCAGTGAACTCGCGCTAGCGGGATACGAGCAGTACTTC. It is translated as CASSELALAGYEQYF.

The rearrangement uses TRBV15 and TRBJ1-5; possibly TRBD1 for D (5 bases). Trimming left V 0 bases short and J 2 bases short, with 11 bases between. This CDR3 region has 16 residues. Looked up from germline, CDR1 is LNHNV and CDR2 is YYDKDF (reference sequence). The CDR3 loop reads CATSRDRAQRNQPQHF. The DNA for the CDR3 is TGTGCCACCAGCAGAGACAGGGCCCAACGCAATCAGCCCCAGCATTTT. The variable domain in full, with the rest retrieved from reference TRBV15 and TRBJ1-5, is DAMVIQNPRYQVTQFGKPVTLSCSQTLNHNVMYWYQQKSSQAPKLLFHYYDKDFNNEADTPDNFQSRRPNTSFCFLDIRSPGLGDTAMYLCATSRDRAQRNQPQHFGDGTRLSIL.

This clonotype was seen only a few times. J is TRBJ1-4 and V is TRBV7-2; TRBD1 might be the D (5 bases). The ends were cut back, 6 bases at V and 7 bases at J, with 15 bases in the middle. From germline, CDR1 is SGHTA and CDR2 FQGNSA. CDR3 size: 14 residues. CDR3 nucleotide sequence: TGTGCCAGCAGGCGGCAGGGTAGGGGTGAAAAACTGTTTTTT. Translating it yields CASRRQGRGEKLFF.

This clonotype has just a few counts. The genes are TRBV20-1 and TRBJ1-2; 8 bases match TRBD1. Germline CDR1 and CDR2: DFQATT and SNEGSKA (reference sequence). V gave up 3 bases and J gave up 0 bases; unmatched junction bases: 12. The CDR3 runs 17 residues. The CDR3 DNA reads as TGCAGTGCTAGGCGCGGACAGGGCGTTACGTCTAACTATGGCTACACCTTC. Amino acids: CSARRGQGVTSNYGYTF.

The sample holds a few counts of this clonotype. The chain is built from TRBV7-8 and TRBJ2-7; D may be TRBD1 (6 bases). The CDR3 covers 14 residues. The V and J ends lost 1 base and 3 bases respectively, with 10 bases between them. The germline CDR1 and CDR2 sequences are SGHVS and FQNEAQ. The CDR3 sequence is CASSLEDRSYEQYF. CDR3 in DNA: TGTGCCAGCAGCTTAGAGGACAGAAGCTACGAGCAGTACTTC.

J is TRBJ2-5 and V is TRBV7-2; D ambiguous. Germline V gene data show CDR1 as SGHTA and CDR2 as FQGNSA. The CDR3 extends over 13 amino acids. V was trimmed by 6 bases and J by 3 bases, leaving 11 bases between them. CDR3 in DNA: TGTGCCAGCAGTTTGGACGTAGAAGAGACCCAGTACTTC. Amino acids: CASSLDVEETQYF.

There are a few counts of this clonotype. The chain carries TRBV29-1 and TRBJ1-2; D remains ambiguous. Trimming shortened V by 6 bases and J by 4 bases, and 12 bases separated the two germline ends. CDR1 is SQVTM, CDR2 ANQGSEA, per germline. The CDR3 is 12 residues long. CDR3 protein: CSVAAGSYGYTF. The DNA of the CDR3 is TGCAGCGTCGCCGCGGGCAGCTATGGCTACACCTTC.

The table lists this clonotype with many counts. This chain connects TRBV3-1 to TRBJ1-6; no clear D gene. CDR1 LGHDT and CDR2 YNNKEL come from the germline V gene (reference sequence). The CDR3 runs 13 residues. Trimming took off 11 bases at V and 7 bases at J, with 15 bases between the two ends. CDR3 sequence: CASAVGNNSPLHF. CDR3 DNA: TGTGCCTCCGCGGTAGGCAACAATTCACCCCTCCACTTT.